This T cell receptor (beta chain) was found in a study of blood T cell repertoires in COVID-19. Overall study context: Italy, Spain and the United States were the sources of the convalescent and acute COVID-19 samples.

Assay used: immunoSEQ multiplex PCR; TCRdb lists only in-frame clones, some missing. The top ten clones hold approximately 5% of a sample with around 200,000 clones, about 85% of them seen once. The length of the CDR3 is 15 residues. Germline loops: CDR1 MNHNS, CDR2 SASEGT. V was clipped by 0 bases and J by 3 bases; unmatched bases: 1. The sample was peripheral blood. This TCR was recovered from a woman older than 75 with acute or convalescent COVID-19. The gene calls are TRBV6-1 and TRBJ1-4; the match to TRBD1 covers 7 bases. CDR3: CASSEAGGANEKLFF. In DNA, the CDR3 is TGTGCCAGCAGTGAAGCAGGGGGCGCTAATGAAAAACTGTTTTTT.